Presented here are 29 T cell receptor beta chains from one specimen sequenced in a study of beta chain features in type 1 diabetes. No antigen has been assigned to these receptors. Study-level results: TCRB CDR3 length was moderately but significantly reduced in all four CD4+ subsets of Type 1 diabetes patients.

Reverse transcribing all isolated RNA meant expressed TCRB transcripts were sequenced. Assay used: immunoSEQ multiplex PCR; TCRdb lists only in-frame clones, some missing. The table includes 150,000 to 200,000 clones, around 63% detected once. The sequenced sample was naive CD4+ T cells from blood. The receptors here all came from a man in his thirties or forties with type 1 diabetes.

The J gene is TRBJ2-7, the V gene TRBV4-3; perhaps TRBD2 as D (6 bases). There are 17 residues in the CDR3. Looked up from germline, CDR1 is LGHNA and CDR2 is YSLEER. Trimming stripped 0 bases from V and 4 bases from J, with 19 bases between. For the CDR3, the DNA is TGCGCCAGCAGCCAAGATCAGGGCGGGGCAGGGAGGTACGAGCAGTACTTC. It yields the protein CASSQDQGGAGRYEQYF.

The chain uses TRBV14 and TRBJ2-3; TRBD2 is a possible D gene (5 bases). CDR3 length equals 11 residues. Germline V gene data show CDR1 as SGHDN and CDR2 as FVKESK. Trimming left V 4 bases short and J 6 bases short, with 5 bases between. CDR3: CASSPGDTQYF. The DNA of the CDR3 is TGTGCCAGCAGCCCGGGGGATACGCAGTATTTT.

The V gene is TRBV21-1, the J gene TRBJ2-3; the D call TRBD1 from the table was never checked on the DNA. TRBV21-1 is marked as a pseudogene. The CDR3 spans 18 residues. The CDR3 nucleotides read TGTGCCAGCAGCAAATGGGACAGGGTTTTAGGGTTGACAGATACGCAGTATTTT. Translated: CASSKWDRVLGLTDTQYF.

Concerning this clone: Other DNA sequences in this specimen translate into the identical CDR3. The rearrangement joins TRBV7-9 to TRBJ2-7; no reliable D call. Trimming shortened V by 0 bases and J by 2 bases, and 5 bases separated the two germline ends. The CDR3 sequence is 13 residues long. From germline, CDR1 is SEHNR and CDR2 FQNEAQ (reference sequence). The CDR3 sequence: CASSLAGAYEQYF. CDR3 sequence (DNA): TGTGCCAGCAGCTTAGCTGGGGCCTACGAGCAGTACTTC.

CDR3 protein: CAWSSSLTGVNTEAFF. The CDR3 bases are TGTGCCTGGAGTTCTTCTCTGACAGGGGTGAACACTGAAGCTTTCTTT. The chain recombines TRBV30 with TRBJ1-1; 8 positions agree with TRBD1. Germline CDR1 and CDR2: GTSNPN and SVGIG (reference sequence). The CDR3 has 16 amino acids. V was pared by 2 bases and J by 0 bases, with 8 bases of the junction left unmatched. Drawing the rest from reference TRBV30 and TRBJ1-1, the complete variable domain is SQTIHQWPATLVQPVGSPLSLECTVEGTSNPNLYWYRQAAGRGLQLLFYSVGIGQISSEVPQNLSASRPQDRQFILSSKKLLLSDSGFYLCAWSSSLTGVNTEAFFGQGTRLTVV.

V and J are TRBV6-6 and TRBJ2-7; 7 bases are a match to TRBD1. This CDR3 spans 13 amino acids. Per the germline V gene, CDR1 is MNHNY and CDR2 is SVGAGI (reference sequence). Trimming at V came to 4 bases and at J to 2 bases, leaving 2 bases not matched to a gene. CDR3 DNA sequence: TGTGCCAGCAGTTTGGGGACAGCCTACGAGCAGTACTTC. This sequence encodes CASSLGTAYEQYF.

This clone was picked up a small number of times. The chain uses TRBV29-1 and TRBJ2-5; D is ambiguous. V dropped 4 bases and J dropped 2 bases, with 11 bases sitting between them. The CDR3 covers 13 residues. Per the germline V gene, CDR1 is SQVTM and CDR2 is ANQGSEA. The CDR3 DNA reads as TGCAGCGTTGGCAGCCAAATACAAGAGACCCAGTACTTC. Amino acid sequence: CSVGSQIQETQYF. The full variable domain, in which reference TRBV29-1 and TRBJ2-5 provide the parts outside the CDR3, is SAVISQKPSRDICQRGTSLTIQCQVDSQVTMMFWYRQQPGQSLTLIATANQGSEATYESGFVIDKFPISRPNLTFSTLTVSNMSPEDSSIYLCSVGSQIQETQYFGPGTRLLVL.

V and J are TRBV29-1 and TRBJ1-1, with TRBD1 as a possible D gene (5 bases). Germline loops: CDR1 SQVTM, CDR2 ANQGSEA. The CDR3 has 13 amino acids. V lost 0 bases, J lost 7 bases, and 12 bases lay in between. Here the CDR3 reads CSVEDRDRGEAFF. CDR3 bases: TGCAGCGTTGAAGACAGGGATCGTGGTGAAGCTTTCTTT.

The CDR3 sequence is CASSFSGQENTEAFF. The CDR3 nucleotides read TGCGCCAGCAGCTTCTCGGGACAGGAAAACACTGAAGCTTTCTTT. The rearrangement uses TRBV5-1 and TRBJ1-1; 8 bases agree with TRBD1. The germline V gene has CDR1 SGHRS and CDR2 YFSETQ. Losses at the gene ends were 2 bases for V and 2 bases for J; bases not matched to a gene: 5. The CDR3 spans 15 residues. The variable domain in full, completed from reference TRBV5-1 and TRBJ1-1, reads KAGVTQTPRYLIKTRGQQVTLSCSPISGHRSVSWYQQTPGQGLQFLFEYFSETQRNKGNFPGRFSGRQFSNSRSEMNVSTLELGDSALYLCASSFSGQENTEAFFGQGTRLTVV.

The V and J genes are TRBV7-8 and TRBJ2-3, with 10 bases fitting TRBD2. This CDR3 comprises 16 residues. J lost 2 bases, V lost 5 bases, and 7 bases had no gene match. Germline V gene lookup returns CDR1 SGHVS and CDR2 FQNEAQ. CDR3 region: CASSTQAGGYTDTQYF. CDR3 sequence (DNA): TGTGCCAGCAGCACCCAAGCGGGGGGGTACACAGATACGCAGTATTTT.

This chain joins TRBV30 and TRBJ1-2, with 8 nucleotides matching TRBD1. V dropped 8 bases and J dropped 3; count of bases not matched to a gene: 11. This CDR3 has 14 amino acids. Per the germline V gene, CDR1 is GTSNPN and CDR2 is SVGIG (reference sequence). In nucleotides, the CDR3 is TGTGCCAATTCCGGCCCAGGGGGCGACTATGGCTACACCTTC. Translating it yields CANSGPGGDYGYTF.

This chain links TRBV29-1 with TRBJ1-2, with 8 positions matching TRBD1. Germline-derived CDR1 and CDR2 are SQVTM and ANQGSEA. This CDR3 contains 12 residues. V lost 7 bases to trimming and J lost 4 bases; unmatched junction nucleotides: 5. Here the CDR3 DNA reads TGCAGCGCACGACAGGGGATCTATGGCTACACCTTC. Translation: CSARQGIYGYTF.

This chain connects TRBV2 to TRBJ2-7, with 9 bases aligning to TRBD1. V gave up 10 bases and J gave up 2 bases; unmatched junction bases: 6. CDR3 length equals 13 residues. CDR1 and CDR2 (germline): SNHLY, FYNNEI. Written as DNA, the CDR3 is TGTGCCACCTCAGGACAGGGGCCCTACGAGCAGTACTTC. It translates to CATSGQGPYEQYF.

V is TRBV7-9 and J is TRBJ2-3; 7 nucleotides line up with TRBD2. From germline, CDR1 is SEHNR and CDR2 FQNEAQ (reference sequence). V lost 1 base to trimming and J lost 1 base; unmatched junction nucleotides: 5. This CDR3 has 16 residues. CDR3 region: CASSLGSSGGTDTQYF. For the CDR3, the DNA is TGTGCCAGCAGCTTAGGTTCTAGCGGAGGCACAGATACGCAGTATTTT.

This clone was observed a handful of times. The chain has TRBV2 and TRBJ1-2, with 7 bases matching TRBD1. The V and J ends lost 6 bases and 4 bases, in that order; junction bases with no gene match: 5. The CDR3 totals 13 residues. Germline V gives CDR1 SNHLY, CDR2 FYNNEI. The CDR3 nucleotides are TGTGCCAGCAGGGGGGACAGCGGCTATGGCTACACCTTC. Translating it yields CASRGDSGYGYTF.

The genes are TRBV29-1 and TRBJ2-7, with D possibly TRBD2 on 6 matching bases. The V gene lost 4 bases and the J gene lost 9 bases, with 16 bases spanning the gap. Per the germline V gene, CDR1 is SQVTM and CDR2 is ANQGSEA. The CDR3 sequence is 12 residues long. CDR3 amino acids: CSVGRGGVRQYF. The CDR3 nucleotides read TGCAGCGTTGGGCGGGGAGGTGTTCGGCAGTACTTC.

The chain joins TRBV13 to TRBJ1-2; D is possibly TRBD1 (6 bases). The CDR3 spans 13 residues. V shed 5 bases and J shed 4 bases, with 11 bases lying between them. The germline V gene encodes CDR1 PRHDT and CDR2 FYEKMQ (reference sequence). The CDR3 spells CASSLTGSYGYTF. In nucleotides, the CDR3 is TGTGCCAGCAGCCTAACAGGGTCCTATGGCTACACCTTC.

The genes are TRBV23-1 and TRBJ1-6; tentative D call: TRBD1 (5 bases). TRBV23-1 is labeled an ORF, and its function is uncertain. Trimming cost V 8 bases and J 10 bases, with 12 bases left between them. The CDR3 totals 12 residues. The CDR3 is CASLSGWSPLHF. The CDR3 coding sequence is TGCGCCAGCCTATCAGGGTGGTCACCCCTCCACTTT.

The chain links TRBV29-1 to TRBJ1-5, with D possibly matching TRBD1 (6 bases). Germline CDR1 and CDR2: SQVTM and ANQGSEA. V gave up 1 base and J gave up 2 bases, with 6 bases separating them. The CDR3 length is 13 residues. CDR3: CSVEGTGNQPQHF. The CDR3, as DNA: TGCAGCGTTGAAGGGACAGGCAATCAGCCCCAGCATTTT.

The chain links TRBV21-1 to TRBJ2-7. TRBV21-1 is described as a pseudogene. This CDR3 spans 14 amino acids. CDR3 residues: CASSKVHWGYEQYF. The CDR3 coding sequence is TGTGCCAGCAGCAAAGTTCACTGGGGCTACGAGCAGTACTTC.

The V call is TRBV29-1, the J call TRBJ1-1, with 10 bases aligning to TRBD1. Trimming cost V 4 bases and J 1 base; bases outside gene matches: 0. This CDR3 contains 13 residues. Per germline, CDR1 SQVTM and CDR2 ANQGSEA. CDR3 amino acids: CSVGDRGNTEAFF. The CDR3 bases are TGCAGCGTTGGGGACAGGGGGAACACTGAAGCTTTCTTT.

The chain couples TRBV15 to TRBJ1-6; unclear D gene. V lost 0 bases and J lost 5, with 11 bases in between. Germline CDR1 is LNHNV and CDR2 is YYDKDF (reference sequence). This CDR3 comprises 16 residues. The CDR3 nucleotides are TGTGCCACCAGCAGAGAATCCGCGGGGAATAATTCACCCCTCCACTTT. This encodes CATSRESAGNNSPLHF.

V usage is TRBV7-2 and J usage is TRBJ2-7; 8 positions agree with TRBD1. The CDR3 spans 15 residues. The V gene's germline CDR1 is SGHTA and CDR2 FQGNSA. V trimming: 5 bases; J trimming: 4 bases; junction bases outside the gene matches: 10. CDR3 in amino acids: CASSLLSDREYEQYF. The CDR3 DNA sequence: TGTGCCAGCAGCCTGCTTTCGGACAGGGAATACGAGCAGTACTTC.

The chain carries TRBV10-2 and TRBJ2-7; D is possibly TRBD1 (6 bases). CDR1 is WSHSY and CDR2 is SAAADI in the germline V gene. The CDR3 has 13 residues. V lost 4 bases to trimming and J lost 2 bases, with 9 bases between them. CDR3 loop: CASSGQVPYEQYF. DNA for the CDR3: TGCGCCAGCAGTGGACAGGTCCCCTACGAGCAGTACTTC.

This clone was observed a few times. This chain connects TRBV7-2 to TRBJ1-2, with TRBD1 as a possible D gene (6 bases). Trimming removed 10 bases at V and 4 bases at J, with 22 bases between. The CDR3 extends over 15 amino acids. CDR1 is SGHTA and CDR2 is FQGNSA in the germline V gene. DNA of the CDR3: TGTGCCATGTCCCCCGGGGGGCCCTATTTCTATGGCTACACCTTC. Residues: CAMSPGGPYFYGYTF.

The chain uses TRBV7-9 and TRBJ2-1; D call uncertain. The CDR3 sequence is 14 residues long. Germline V gives CDR1 SEHNR, CDR2 FQNEAQ (reference sequence). The V gene lost 0 bases and the J gene lost 6 bases, with 9 bases spanning the gap. The DNA for the CDR3 is TGTGCCAGCAGCTTAGCTGTTCGCGGCAATGAGCAGTTCTTC. Amino acid sequence: CASSLAVRGNEQFF.

The rearrangement uses TRBV4-3 and TRBJ2-3; D is unclear. CDR1 and CDR2 from the germline V gene are LGHNA and YSLEER. The CDR3 loop spans 16 amino acids. V was shortened by 1 base and J by 2 bases, with 13 bases between the two germline ends. DNA for the CDR3: TGCGCCAGCAGCCAAGGATCGGGCAGCAACACAGATACGCAGTATTTT. This gives the protein CASSQGSGSNTDTQYF.

This sequence joins TRBV29-1 and TRBJ1-1, with TRBD1 matching 9 bases. The CDR3 contains 13 residues. Trimming at V came to 7 bases and at J to 1 base, leaving 4 bases not matched to a gene. The germline V gene has CDR1 SQVTM and CDR2 ANQGSEA. In nucleotides, the CDR3 is TGCAGCGCCGAGGACAGGGGGAACACTGAAGCTTTCTTT. It is translated as CSAEDRGNTEAFF.

The chain recombines TRBV27 with TRBJ2-7; D remains ambiguous. This CDR3 has 16 amino acids. Trimming removed 4 bases from V and 2 bases from J, with 18 bases in between. The V gene's germline CDR1 is MNHEY and CDR2 SMNVEV (reference sequence). The CDR3 nucleotides are TGTGCCAGCAGTTGGGGATATGGTTTGTATGCCTACGAGCAGTACTTC. Translated, it gives CASSWGYGLYAYEQYF.